Sequencing of this TCR beta chain was carried out in a study of cytomegalovirus exposure and HLA in healthy donors. Study summary: Unique TCRs from HLA-typed donors, about 85 million of them, were held in an early data release.

Germline values: CDR1 SGHDT, CDR2 YYEEEE. The length of the CDR3 is 16 residues. The PCR was carried out with 60 Vbeta primers and 13 Jbeta primers. The method was immunoSEQ multiplex PCR; TCRdb's version includes in-frame clones alone and lacks a portion of them. The sample has approximately 100,000 clones, 60% to 80% seen once. The TCR originated in a man aged 35-49 years in good health and CMV-seronegative. What was sequenced was PBMCs. The chain combines TRBV5-6 with TRBJ2-5, with D perhaps TRBD2 (7 bases). Judging by the DNA end, TRBJ2-7 fits better; the J call may be wrong. The CDR3 loop reads CASSLAAGALSYEQYF. CDR3 DNA: TGTGCCAGCAGCTTGGCCGCGGGGGCCCTCTCCTACGAGCAGTACTTC.